This T cell receptor (beta chain) was recorded in a study of blood T cell repertoires in COVID-19. Across the study: From the United States, Italy and Spain came samples of acute and convalescent COVID-19. PBMCs, B-cell-depleted T cells, or T cells provided the cDNA or gDNA that made up the material.

Per the original data handling: From reference gene primer amplification, estimates of nucleated cell counts were derived. Assay: immunoSEQ multiplex PCR; the TCRdb copy retains only in-frame clones and omits some. Clone size and the V and J calls come from that table; the DNA yielded D and trimming. The sample contains approximately 190,000 clones, about 88% of which appear only once. The CDR3 length is 15 residues. The germline CDR1 and CDR2 sequences are LGHNA and YSLEER. The J segment lost 5 bases and the V segment lost 3 bases, leaving 6 bases of the junction unmatched. This receptor was identified in a man between 65 and 85 years old with active or convalescent COVID-19. The genes are TRBV4-3 and TRBJ1-4, with 7 bases fitting TRBD1. Sequencing input: peripheral blood. CDR3 bases: TGCGCCAGCAGCCAGCAGACAGGGCTAAATGAAAAACTGTTTTTT. Translating it yields CASSQQTGLNEKLFF.